The 17 T cell receptor beta chains below come from one sample, sequenced in a study of cytomegalovirus exposure and HLA in healthy donors. The study ran its PCR with 60 Vbeta and 13 Jbeta primers. Repertoires were generated with immunoSEQ multiplex PCR, while TCRdb's copy carries only in-frame clones and drops some. In the table there are more than 100,000 clones, about three quarters of which are singletons. The material sequenced was PBMCs. All receptors come from a woman under 40 in good health and CMV-seropositive.

The V gene is TRBV20-1, the J gene TRBJ2-7; D unresolved. With 4 bases removed from V and 2 bases from J, the gap between germline ends came to 6 bases. Germline assignment: CDR1 DFQATT and CDR2 SNEGSKA (reference sequence). This CDR3 spans 11 amino acids. The CDR3 spells CSATVAYEQYF. The CDR3 nucleotides are TGCAGTGCTACCGTAGCCTACGAGCAGTACTTC.

The chain uses TRBV9 and TRBJ2-5; 12 bases are shared with TRBD2. Germline V lookup: CDR1 SGDLS, CDR2 YYNGEE. J lost 1 base, V lost 3 bases, and 1 base had no gene match. The CDR3 contains 15 residues. The CDR3 sequence: CASSGTSGAQETQYF. The CDR3 nucleotides read TGTGCCAGCAGCGGGACTAGCGGGGCCCAAGAGACCCAGTACTTC.

The chain recombines TRBV6-5 with TRBJ1-4, with TRBD1 as a possible D gene (5 bases). CDR1 is MNHEY and CDR2 is SVGAGI in the germline V gene. The V and J ends lost 6 bases and 5 bases respectively, with 13 bases between them. This CDR3 region has 14 residues. CDR3 in amino acids: CASRTGQGNEKLFF. The CDR3 DNA reads TGTGCCAGCAGGACCGGGCAGGGCAATGAAAAACTGTTTTTT.

This clone has a single count. The rearrangement uses TRBV10-3 and TRBJ2-3; unclear D gene. Trimming removed 0 bases from V and 5 bases from J, with 6 bases in between. The germline CDR1 and CDR2 sequences are ENHRY and SYGVKD. The CDR3 runs 13 residues. CDR3 in DNA: TGTGCCATCAGTGAGTCGTCGGGAGATACGCAGTATTTT. It specifies CAISESSGDTQYF.

The rearrangement links TRBV5-5 to TRBJ1-3; D is undetermined. There are 15 residues in the CDR3. The V gene's germline CDR1 is SGHKS and CDR2 YYEKEE (reference sequence). Trimming removed 1 base from V and 0 bases from J, with 8 bases in between. CDR3 amino acids: CASSLWSDSGNTIYF. CDR3 nucleotide sequence: TGTGCCAGCAGCTTGTGGTCAGACTCTGGAAACACCATATATTTT.

This rearrangement joins TRBV18 to TRBJ1-2; D gene ambiguous. The CDR3 loop spans 13 amino acids. The ends were cut back, 3 bases at V and 6 bases at J, with 11 bases in the middle. Germline V gene data show CDR1 as KGHSH and CDR2 as LQKENI. The CDR3 reads CASSPSAHDGYTF. The DNA for the CDR3 is TGTGCCAGCTCACCCTCCGCACACGATGGCTACACCTTC.

The chain is built from TRBV2 and TRBJ1-5, with TRBD1 as a possible D gene (5 bases). The V gene's germline CDR1 is SNHLY and CDR2 FYNNEI. Trimming removed 6 bases at V and 2 bases at J, with 11 bases between. The CDR3 has 14 amino acids. CDR3 in DNA: TGTGCCAGCAGCCGGCAGGGCGGCAATCAGCCCCAGCATTTT. Translated, it gives CASSRQGGNQPQHF. The full variable domain, completed using reference TRBV2 and TRBJ1-5, is EPEVTQTPSHQVTQMGQEVILRCVPISNHLYFYWYRQILGQKVEFLVSFYNNEISEKSEIFDDQFSVERPDGSNFTLKIRSTKLEDSAMYFCASSRQGGNQPQHFGDGTRLSIL.

This sequence joins TRBV19 and TRBJ1-6; D is undetermined. V was pared by 6 bases and J by 2 bases, with 2 bases between. Germline V lookup: CDR1 LNHDA, CDR2 SQIVND (reference sequence). The CDR3 is made up of 12 amino acids. Here the CDR3 DNA reads TGTGCCAGTAGCGCCTATAATTCACCCCTCCACTTT. It encodes CASSAYNSPLHF.

The CDR3 nucleotides are TGTGCCTGGACGAGAGGGACAGCCAGGACCTCTGGAAACACCATATATTTT. Residues: CAWTRGTARTSGNTIYF. The V gene is TRBV30, the J gene TRBJ1-3; 7 nucleotides align to TRBD1. The CDR3 length is 17 residues. The germline gives CDR1 GTSNPN, CDR2 SVGIG (reference sequence). The trim removed 4 bases at V and 0 bases at J, leaving 12 bases unmatched.

V gene TRBV5-6 combines with J gene TRBJ1-2; D is unresolved. V was shortened by 4 bases and J by 0 bases, with 10 bases between the two germline ends. In germline, CDR1 is SGHDT, CDR2 YYEEEE. This CDR3 contains 14 residues. The CDR3 protein is CASSPTGTNYGYTF. Written as DNA, the CDR3 is TGTGCCAGCAGCCCGACCGGGACTAACTATGGCTACACCTTC.

The chain is built from TRBV28 and TRBJ2-7; 7 nucleotides align to TRBD2. CDR1 and CDR2 from the germline V gene are MDHEN and SYDVKM. After removal of 2 bases from V and 4 bases from J, the junction contained 5 bases not matched to a gene. The CDR3 is 14 amino acids. Here the CDR3 reads CASSLPGGEYEQYF. The CDR3 DNA reads TGTGCCAGCAGTTTACCTGGGGGGGAATACGAGCAGTACTTC.

This sequence joins TRBV10-3 and TRBJ1-6; D is possibly TRBD1 (5 bases). The CDR3 totals 14 residues. CDR1 ENHRY and CDR2 SYGVKD come from the germline V gene. The V gene lost 6 bases and the J gene lost 5 bases, with 11 bases spanning the gap. The CDR3 bases are TGTGCCATCAGCCTGACAGAGAATAATTCACCCCTCCACTTT. As protein: CAISLTENNSPLHF.

This chain joins TRBV7-6 and TRBJ1-1, with 7 positions matching TRBD1. After removal of 1 base from V and 0 bases from J, the junction contained 5 bases not matched to a gene. CDR3 length equals 16 residues. Germline V lookup: CDR1 SGHVS, CDR2 FNYEAQ. CDR3 coding DNA: TGTGCCAGCAGCTTAGGCCTCACAGGGGTGAACACTGAAGCTTTCTTT. It yields the protein CASSLGLTGVNTEAFF.

Written as DNA, the CDR3 is TGTGCCAGCAGGTCTATAGCAGATACGCAGTATTTT. Protein product: CASRSIADTQYF. The genes are TRBV7-9 and TRBJ2-3; D remains unclear. Germline assignment: CDR1 SEHNR and CDR2 FQNEAQ (reference sequence). The CDR3 runs 12 residues. The V end lost 6 bases, the J end lost 4 bases, and 8 bases lay between the germline ends.

The chain has TRBV5-4 and TRBJ1-6; the D gene is possibly TRBD1 (5 bases). The CDR3 contains 16 residues. The V end lost 3 bases, the J end lost 0 bases, and 10 bases lay between the germline ends. Germline V gene data show CDR1 as SGHNT and CDR2 as YYREEE (reference sequence). CDR3 in DNA: TGTGCCAGCAGCTGGGGGGGGACCTCCTATAATTCACCCCTCCACTTT. Translating it yields CASSWGGTSYNSPLHF.

This clone appeared once. V gene TRBV5-1 combines with J gene TRBJ2-7; D perhaps matches TRBD2 (6 bases). Trimming took off 4 bases at V and 4 bases at J, with 15 bases between the two ends. The CDR3 consists of 14 residues. CDR1 is SGHRS and CDR2 is YFSETQ in the germline V gene. CDR3 coding DNA: TGCGCCAGCAGCAAGGACTACTCCGGTTACGAGCAGTACTTC. The encoded protein is CASSKDYSGYEQYF.

The chain links TRBV7-2 to TRBJ2-1; the match to TRBD2 covers 13 bases. CDR1 SGHTA and CDR2 FQGNSA come from the germline V gene. V trimming: 6 bases; J trimming: 8 bases; junction bases outside the gene matches: 4. CDR3 length: 14 residues. CDR3 sequence (DNA): TGTGCCAGCAGACTAGCGGGGGGGCCCTATGAGCAGTTCTTC. Residues: CASRLAGGPYEQFF.